The rows below give T cell receptor beta chains drawn from one sample of a study of Ad26.COV2.S vaccination and SARS-CoV-2 variants. Sequenced by immunoSEQ multiplex PCR; TCRdb stores in-frame clones only, minus some. The sample holds about 350,000 clones, roughly nine tenths seen once. Specimen: peripheral blood, collected after recovery from COVID-19. Every receptor here comes from a human donor who had recovered from COVID-19. Each CDR3 is given with its conserved first and last residue. Each record gives: CDR3 protein, CDR3 DNA, V gene, clone size, D gene, J gene. A D gene is named only where the DNA matches it firmly. Size is omitted from some rows. Given values are once, few, many or a class for expanded clones.

CDR3 protein: CSVTGTGNTEAFF
CDR3 DNA: TGCAGCGTTACCGGGACAGGTAACACTGAAGCTTTCTTT
V gene: TRBV29-1
clone size: NA
D gene: TRBD1
J gene: TRBJ1-1

CDR3 protein: CSVAPVSSGGYVTQYF
CDR3 DNA: TGCAGCGTTGCCCCAGTCTCTAGCGGGGGATATGTAACCCAGTACTTC
V gene: TRBV29-1
clone size: NA
D gene: TRBD2
J gene: TRBJ2-5

CDR3 protein: CASSQKGLARETQYF
CDR3 DNA: TGCGCCAGCAGCCAAAAGGGACTAGCGAGGGAGACCCAGTACTTC
V gene: TRBV4-1
clone size: NA
D gene: TRBD2
J gene: TRBJ2-5

CDR3 protein: CASSLGIGQGLYEQYF
CDR3 DNA: TGCGCCAGCAGCTTGGGAATCGGTCAGGGGCTTTACGAGCAGTACTTC
V gene: TRBV5-1
clone size: NA
D gene: NA
J gene: TRBJ2-7

CDR3 protein: CASSMGQEANYGYTF
CDR3 DNA: TGTGCCAGCAGTATGGGACAGGAGGCTAACTATGGCTACACCTTC
V gene: TRBV6-6
clone size: NA
D gene: TRBD1
J gene: TRBJ1-2

CDR3 protein: CASTPGRGAGNTIYF
CDR3 DNA: TGTGCCAGCACCCCAGGGAGGGGGGCTGGAAACACCATATATTTT
V gene: TRBV5-6
clone size: NA
D gene: NA
J gene: TRBJ1-3

CDR3 protein: CASSDRTGGVENYGYTF
CDR3 DNA: TGTGCCAGTAGTGACCGGACAGGGGGCGTTGAAAACTATGGCTACACCTTC
V gene: TRBV19
clone size: NA
D gene: TRBD1
J gene: TRBJ1-2

CDR3 protein: CASSRAGTGVYGYTF
CDR3 DNA: TGTGCCAGCAGCCGGGCCGGGACAGGGGTCTATGGCTACACCTTC
V gene: TRBV14
clone size: NA
D gene: TRBD1
J gene: TRBJ1-2

CDR3 protein: CSVGPRGPDNEQFF
CDR3 DNA: TGCAGCGTTGGTCCCCGGGGACCGGACAATGAGCAGTTCTTC
V gene: TRBV29-1
clone size: once
D gene: NA
J gene: TRBJ2-1

CDR3 protein: CASSLRKGPTEAFF
CDR3 DNA: TGTGCCAGCAGCTTAAGAAAGGGGCCTACTGAAGCTTTCTTT
V gene: TRBV7-9
clone size: NA
D gene: NA
J gene: TRBJ1-1

CDR3 protein: CATWGSTDTQYF
CDR3 DNA: TGTGCCACCTGGGGGAGCACAGATACGCAGTATTTT
V gene: TRBV6-5
clone size: NA
D gene: NA
J gene: TRBJ2-3

CDR3 protein: CASSSILAGGYQETQYF
CDR3 DNA: TGTGCCAGCAGTTCGATACTAGCGGGGGGGTACCAAGAGACCCAGTACTTC
V gene: TRBV27
clone size: once
D gene: TRBD2
J gene: TRBJ2-5

CDR3 protein: CASSHPQGAQAKNIQYF
CDR3 DNA: TGTGCCAGCAGCCACCCCCAGGGGGCTCAGGCCAAAAACATTCAGTACTTC
V gene: TRBV16
clone size: NA
D gene: TRBD1
J gene: TRBJ2-4

CDR3 protein: CASSQGVSSYNSPLHF
CDR3 DNA: TGTGCCAGCAGCCAGGGAGTCAGCTCCTATAATTCACCCCTCCACTTT
V gene: TRBV14
clone size: NA
D gene: NA
J gene: TRBJ1-6

CDR3 protein: CASSPWDRANTEAFF
CDR3 DNA: TGCGCCAGCAGCCCCTGGGACAGGGCGAACACTGAAGCTTTCTTT
V gene: TRBV5-1
clone size: NA
D gene: TRBD1
J gene: TRBJ1-1

CDR3 protein: CASSPSGGGSEKLFF
CDR3 DNA: TGTGCCAGCAGTCCTTCTGGAGGTGGGAGTGAAAAACTGTTTTTT
V gene: TRBV6-5
clone size: NA
D gene: NA
J gene: TRBJ1-4

CDR3 protein: CASSYSTNGLYGYTF
CDR3 DNA: TGTGCCAGCAGTTACTCGACTAACGGATTGTATGGCTACACCTTC
V gene: TRBV6-5
clone size: NA
D gene: NA
J gene: TRBJ1-2

CDR3 protein: CASSLDGVNTEAFF
CDR3 DNA: TGCGCCAGCAGCTTGGATGGGGTGAACACTGAAGCTTTCTTT
V gene: TRBV5-1
clone size: NA
D gene: NA
J gene: TRBJ1-1

CDR3 protein: CASSAEGTGTAGNTIYF
CDR3 DNA: TGTGCCAGCAGCGCCGAGGGGACAGGGACAGCAGGAAACACCATATATTTT
V gene: TRBV9
clone size: NA
D gene: TRBD1
J gene: TRBJ1-3

CDR3 protein: CASSILGGGNNEQFF
CDR3 DNA: TGTGCCAGTAGTATATTAGGCGGGGGGAACAATGAGCAGTTCTTC
V gene: TRBV19
clone size: NA
D gene: TRBD2
J gene: TRBJ2-1

CDR3 protein: CASSGTGGSGNTIYF
CDR3 DNA: TGTGCCAGCAGTGGGACAGGGGGCTCTGGAAACACCATATATTTT
V gene: TRBV27
clone size: once
D gene: TRBD1
J gene: TRBJ1-3

CDR3 protein: CASSPSLASGGYTF
CDR3 DNA: TGTGCCAGCAGCCCTTCGTTGGCCTCTGGGGGCTACACCTTC
V gene: TRBV5-8
clone size: NA
D gene: NA
J gene: TRBJ1-2

CDR3 protein: CASSFDYRDLGGQPQHF
CDR3 DNA: TGTGCCAGCAGTTTCGATTACCGGGACCTGGGGGGCCAGCCCCAGCATTTT
V gene: TRBV6-2/TRBV6-3
clone size: NA
D gene: NA
J gene: TRBJ1-5

CDR3 protein: CASSPDTAYGYTF
CDR3 DNA: TGCGCCAGCAGCCCGGACACCGCCTATGGCTACACCTTC
V gene: TRBV4-1
clone size: NA
D gene: NA
J gene: TRBJ1-2

CDR3 protein: CATSRPHRGTVNYGYTF
CDR3 DNA: TGTGCCACCAGCAGACCCCACAGGGGGACGGTGAACTATGGCTACACCTTC
V gene: TRBV15
clone size: NA
D gene: TRBD1
J gene: TRBJ1-2

CDR3 protein: CASSFGRALSPLHF
CDR3 DNA: TGTGCCAGCAGCTTTGGGCGGGCGCTATCACCCCTCCACTTT
V gene: TRBV12-1
clone size: NA
D gene: NA
J gene: TRBJ1-6

CDR3 protein: CASSYSFGGRTDTQYF
CDR3 DNA: TGTGCCAGCAGTTACTCCTTCGGGGGGCGCACAGATACGCAGTATTTT
V gene: TRBV6-5
clone size: once
D gene: NA
J gene: TRBJ2-3

CDR3 protein: CASAGAEGANVLTF
CDR3 DNA: TGTGCCAGCGCGGGGGCGGAGGGGGCCAACGTCCTGACTTTC
V gene: TRBV2
clone size: NA
D gene: NA
J gene: TRBJ2-6

CDR3 protein: CASSLYKTDNYGYTF
CDR3 DNA: TGTGCCAGCAGTTTATATAAGACAGATAACTATGGCTACACCTTC
V gene: TRBV27
clone size: NA
D gene: NA
J gene: TRBJ1-2

CDR3 protein: CASGRIYTPEGNSPLHF
CDR3 DNA: TGTGCCAGCGGACGCATTTACACCCCCGAGGGCAATTCACCCCTCCACTTT
V gene: TRBV7-2
clone size: NA
D gene: NA
J gene: TRBJ1-6

CDR3 protein: CASSRGQGAIGELFF
CDR3 DNA: TGTGCCAGCAGTAGGGGACAGGGGGCAATCGGGGAGCTGTTTTTT
V gene: TRBV6-5
clone size: NA
D gene: TRBD1
J gene: TRBJ2-2

CDR3 protein: CASSLKETQYF
CDR3 DNA: TGTGCCAGCAGCTTGAAGGAGACCCAGTACTTC
V gene: TRBV5-6
clone size: NA
D gene: NA
J gene: TRBJ2-5

CDR3 protein: CASSLGQFEPFTNYGYTF
CDR3 DNA: TGTGCCAGCAGCCTCGGACAGTTTGAGCCCTTCACTAACTATGGCTACACCTTC
V gene: TRBV5-6
clone size: NA
D gene: NA
J gene: TRBJ1-2

CDR3 protein: CASSSPRGLGNTEAFF
CDR3 DNA: TGTGCCAGCAGCTCCCCCCGGGGGCTTGGGAACACTGAAGCTTTCTTT
V gene: TRBV5-4
clone size: NA
D gene: NA
J gene: TRBJ1-1

CDR3 protein: CASSQGWGQGLAGYTF
CDR3 DNA: TGCGCCAGCAGCCAAGGGTGGGGACAGGGTCTAGCTGGCTACACCTTC
V gene: TRBV4-1
clone size: NA
D gene: TRBD1
J gene: TRBJ1-2

CDR3 protein: CASRDRINEKLFF
CDR3 DNA: TGCGCCAGCCGAGACAGGATTAATGAAAAACTGTTTTTT
V gene: TRBV10-1
clone size: NA
D gene: NA
J gene: TRBJ1-4

CDR3 protein: CASSDEGPLTEAFF
CDR3 DNA: TGCGCCAGCAGTGACGAGGGACCTCTCACTGAAGCTTTCTTT
V gene: TRBV10-2
clone size: NA
D gene: NA
J gene: TRBJ1-1

CDR3 protein: CASSLWAVGAYTGELFF
CDR3 DNA: TGTGCCAGCAGCTTATGGGCGGTGGGGGCCTACACCGGGGAGCTGTTTTTT
V gene: TRBV7-8
clone size: NA
D gene: NA
J gene: TRBJ2-2

CDR3 protein: CASGLTGQGGDTQYF
CDR3 DNA: TGTGCTAGTGGTTTGACGGGGCAAGGTGGAGATACGCAGTATTTT
V gene: TRBV12-5
clone size: NA
D gene: NA
J gene: TRBJ2-3

CDR3 protein: CASSYSTGDNSPLHF
CDR3 DNA: TGTGCCAGCAGTTACTCGACAGGGGATAATTCACCCCTCCACTTT
V gene: TRBV6-5
clone size: NA
D gene: TRBD1
J gene: TRBJ1-6

CDR3 protein: CSGLWEETQYF
CDR3 DNA: TGCAGTGGGCTTTGGGAGGAGACCCAGTACTTC
V gene: TRBV20-1
clone size: NA
D gene: NA
J gene: TRBJ2-5

CDR3 protein: CASSLVGKAYTF
CDR3 DNA: TGTGCCAGCAGCTTAGTAGGGAAGGCGTACACCTTC
V gene: TRBV7-9
clone size: once
D gene: NA
J gene: TRBJ1-2

CDR3 protein: CSGGQNYEQYF
CDR3 DNA: TGCAGTGGAGGACAGAACTACGAGCAGTACTTC
V gene: TRBV20-1
clone size: once
D gene: NA
J gene: TRBJ2-7

CDR3 protein: CASSTLTRDTVYYGYTF
CDR3 DNA: TGTGCCAGCAGTACCCTAACTCGGGACACCGTCTACTATGGCTACACCTTC
V gene: TRBV6-2/TRBV6-3
clone size: few
D gene: NA
J gene: TRBJ1-2

CDR3 protein: CATSRVQGTNSPLHF
CDR3 DNA: TGTGCCACCAGCAGAGTCCAAGGGACCAATTCACCCCTCCACTTT
V gene: TRBV15
clone size: NA
D gene: NA
J gene: TRBJ1-6

CDR3 protein: CASSESGGQLPHNEQFF
CDR3 DNA: TGTGCCAGCAGCGAGAGCGGGGGGCAACTCCCCCACAATGAGCAGTTCTTC
V gene: TRBV7-9
clone size: NA
D gene: TRBD2
J gene: TRBJ2-1

CDR3 protein: CASNLSAQGGYTF
CDR3 DNA: TGTGCCAGCAATTTGTCAGCGCAGGGGGGCTACACCTTC
V gene: TRBV6-6
clone size: NA
D gene: NA
J gene: TRBJ1-2

CDR3 protein: CASSIGRGGRYGYTF
CDR3 DNA: TGTGCCAGTAGTATAGGCCGAGGGGGAAGATATGGCTACACCTTC
V gene: TRBV19
clone size: NA
D gene: NA
J gene: TRBJ1-2

CDR3 protein: CATSGGLGTGELFF
CDR3 DNA: TGTGCCACCAGTGGTGGGCTTGGGACCGGGGAGCTGTTTTTT
V gene: TRBV24-1
clone size: NA
D gene: NA
J gene: TRBJ2-2

CDR3 protein: CASSLWRRETQYF
CDR3 DNA: TGTGCCAGCAGCTTATGGCGGAGAGAGACCCAGTACTTC
V gene: TRBV7-6
clone size: NA
D gene: NA
J gene: TRBJ2-5

CDR3 protein: CASSRTGVPYEQYF
CDR3 DNA: TGTGCCAGCAGCCGGACAGGGGTTCCCTACGAGCAGTACTTC
V gene: TRBV6-5
clone size: NA
D gene: TRBD1
J gene: TRBJ2-7

CDR3 protein: CASSPLTGGESSYNEQFF
CDR3 DNA: TGTGCCAGCAGCCCCCTGACAGGGGGGGAAAGCTCCTACAATGAGCAGTTCTTC
V gene: TRBV9
clone size: NA
D gene: TRBD1
J gene: TRBJ2-1

CDR3 protein: CASSLKGGGRGQPQHF
CDR3 DNA: TGTGCCAGCAGCCTAAAGGGGGGGGGTCGCGGGCAGCCCCAGCATTTT
V gene: TRBV6-6
clone size: NA
D gene: NA
J gene: TRBJ1-5